This T cell receptor (beta chain) was retrieved from a study of post-analysis software for immune sequencing data. On the study more broadly: Disease courses included relapsing-remitting, secondary progressive and progressive-relapsing multiple sclerosis. General study findings and limits: Compared with controls, patients showed significantly lower normalized Chao1 diversity. When patients were compared with controls, about five TRBV segments were more frequent, TRBV5-6, TRBV5-1 and TRBV20-1 among them. When the samples were clustered directly with F measure, those that had been prepared in the same batch showed strong co-clustering.

The V and J ends lost 4 bases and 0 bases, in that order; junction bases with no gene match: 6. The CDR3 runs to 16 residues. Germline V lookup: CDR1 ENHRY, CDR2 SYGVKD. Unique-molecular-identifier-tagged TCR beta cDNA libraries were used. T cells numbering roughly 0.85 to 11 million yielded roughly 500,000 cDNA molecules. TCRdb itself ran the PCR reads through MiXCR, one entry per CDR3 protein. This table has approximately 360,000 distinct CDR3 sequences, roughly 36% appearing once. This clonotype was found a few times. As yet, its antigen is unknown. Input material: blood. This receptor was obtained from a girl aged 5 to 17 with multiple sclerosis. The gene calls are TRBV10-3 and TRBJ1-1; 9 bases line up with TRBD1. The CDR3 nucleotides are TGTGCCATCAGTGGGGGACAGGGAGGAATGAACACTGAAGCTTTCTTT. Translation gives CAISGGQGGMNTEAFF.